This is a list of T cell receptor beta chains from one sample in a study of beta chain features in type 1 diabetes. Produced via immunoSEQ multiplex PCR; TCRdb's table is partial and in-frame only. The sample yields about 99,000 clones, about 26% seen once. The specimen was central memory CD4+ T cells from blood. The origin of the receptors is a woman between 18 and 29 years old with type 1 diabetes. CDR3s include the opening cysteine and the closing phenylalanine or tryptophan. The D gene is left open where the match is weak. Size values are once, few and many counts, or a class for expanded clones, and some rows have none.

d_gene: NA
abundance: few
v_gene: TRBV14
j_gene: TRBJ1-1
CDR3aa: CASSQEGAIVAVAFF
CDR3nt: TGTGCCAGCAGCCAAGAAGGTGCGATAGTTGCGGTGGCTTTCTTT

d_gene: NA
abundance: NA
v_gene: TRBV6-5
j_gene: TRBJ2-3
CDR3aa: CASSYSQGHTDTQYF
CDR3nt: TGTGCCAGCAGTTACTCGCAGGGACACACAGATACGCAGTATTTT

d_gene: NA
abundance: few
v_gene: TRBV30
j_gene: TRBJ1-2
CDR3aa: CAWSLGGTQANYGYTF
CDR3nt: TGTGCCTGGAGCCTTGGAGGAACCCAGGCTAACTATGGCTACACCTTC

d_gene: TRBD1
abundance: NA
v_gene: TRBV27
j_gene: TRBJ1-3
CDR3aa: CASSSRGTAISGNTIYF
CDR3nt: TGTGCCAGCAGTTCCCGCGGGACAGCTATCTCTGGAAACACCATATATTTT

d_gene: NA
abundance: NA
v_gene: TRBV12-5
j_gene: TRBJ2-3
CDR3aa: CASGLVRAHTDTQYF
CDR3nt: TGTGCTAGTGGTTTGGTCCGAGCCCACACAGATACGCAGTATTTT

d_gene: TRBD2
abundance: NA
v_gene: TRBV30
j_gene: TRBJ2-3
CDR3aa: CAWTPGGSTDTQYF
CDR3nt: TGTGCCTGGACCCCGGGGGGTAGCACAGATACGCAGTATTTT

d_gene: NA
abundance: NA
v_gene: TRBV5-1
j_gene: TRBJ2-2
CDR3aa: CASSFQAGEDGELFF
CDR3nt: TGCGCCAGCAGCTTCCAGGCGGGTGAGGACGGGGAGCTGTTTTTT

d_gene: NA
abundance: few
v_gene: TRBV9
j_gene: TRBJ1-2
CDR3aa: CASSAQGYGYTF
CDR3nt: TGTGCCAGCAGCGCCCAGGGCTATGGCTACACCTTC

d_gene: TRBD1
abundance: few
v_gene: TRBV5-6
j_gene: TRBJ1-2
CDR3aa: CASSLEGGQRGYTF
CDR3nt: TGTGCCAGCAGCTTGGAAGGGGGCCAACGTGGCTACACCTTC

d_gene: TRBD1
abundance: NA
v_gene: TRBV10-3
j_gene: TRBJ2-7
CDR3aa: CAISERTGSYEQYF
CDR3nt: TGTGCCATCAGTGAGAGGACAGGGTCCTACGAGCAGTACTTC

d_gene: TRBD1
abundance: few
v_gene: TRBV9
j_gene: TRBJ1-1
CDR3aa: CASSEPTGRHTEAFF
CDR3nt: TGTGCCAGCAGCGAACCGACAGGGAGGCACACTGAAGCTTTCTTT

d_gene: TRBD1
abundance: NA
v_gene: TRBV6-5
j_gene: TRBJ1-2
CDR3aa: CASRLTGGSKGYTF
CDR3nt: TGTGCCAGCAGATTAACAGGGGGTTCGAAGGGCTACACCTTC

d_gene: NA
abundance: NA
v_gene: TRBV10-1
j_gene: TRBJ2-4
CDR3aa: CASSDFREAKNIQYF
CDR3nt: TGCGCCAGCAGTGATTTTCGAGAAGCCAAAAACATTCAGTACTTC

d_gene: TRBD1
abundance: NA
v_gene: TRBV11-2
j_gene: TRBJ2-7
CDR3aa: CASSFSRTGRSEQYF
CDR3nt: TGTGCCAGCAGCTTTTCCCGGACAGGACGGTCCGAGCAGTACTTC

d_gene: TRBD1
abundance: NA
v_gene: TRBV27
j_gene: TRBJ1-5
CDR3aa: CASSPKGGQGAKQPQHF
CDR3nt: TGTGCCAGCAGTCCAAAAGGGGGGCAGGGGGCGAAGCAGCCCCAGCATTTT

d_gene: TRBD2
abundance: NA
v_gene: TRBV7-2
j_gene: TRBJ2-7
CDR3aa: CATRGTSGLFEQYF
CDR3nt: TGTGCCACCAGGGGGACTAGCGGGTTGTTTGAGCAGTACTTC

d_gene: NA
abundance: NA
v_gene: TRBV28
j_gene: TRBJ1-2
CDR3aa: CASRRPGTQSGYTF
CDR3nt: TGTGCCAGCCGGAGACCAGGGACTCAAAGTGGCTACACCTTC

d_gene: NA
abundance: NA
v_gene: TRBV11-2
j_gene: TRBJ2-1
CDR3aa: CASSFPGTEQFF
CDR3nt: TGTGCCAGCAGCTTCCCCGGGACAGAGCAGTTCTTC

d_gene: NA
abundance: once
v_gene: TRBV6-1
j_gene: TRBJ1-1
CDR3aa: CASSDRNTEAFF
CDR3nt: TGTGCCAGCAGTGACAGGAACACTGAAGCTTTCTTT

d_gene: TRBD2
abundance: NA
v_gene: TRBV5-1
j_gene: TRBJ2-5
CDR3aa: CASSLGLAAYQETQYF
CDR3nt: TGCGCCAGCAGCTTGGGCCTAGCGGCTTACCAAGAGACCCAGTACTTC

d_gene: TRBD2
abundance: NA
v_gene: TRBV19
j_gene: TRBJ2-5
CDR3aa: CASSLAGETQYF
CDR3nt: TGTGCCAGTAGTCTAGCGGGAGAGACCCAGTACTTC

d_gene: NA
abundance: NA
v_gene: TRBV12-5
j_gene: TRBJ2-5
CDR3aa: CASGLSSGLWYQETQYF
CDR3nt: TGTGCTAGTGGTTTGTCCTCGGGACTCTGGTACCAAGAGACCCAGTACTTC

d_gene: NA
abundance: NA
v_gene: TRBV30
j_gene: TRBJ1-5
CDR3aa: CAWGQGNNQPQHF
CDR3nt: TGTGCCTGGGGGCAGGGTAACAATCAGCCCCAGCATTTT

d_gene: TRBD1
abundance: NA
v_gene: TRBV4-1
j_gene: TRBJ1-1
CDR3aa: CASSQDLPGGSTEAFF
CDR3nt: TGCGCCAGCAGCCAAGATCTCCCAGGGGGAAGCACTGAAGCTTTCTTT

d_gene: NA
abundance: few
v_gene: TRBV5-8
j_gene: TRBJ1-1
CDR3aa: CASSLWRRDTEAFF
CDR3nt: TGTGCCAGCAGCTTGTGGCGCAGGGACACTGAAGCTTTCTTT

d_gene: NA
abundance: NA
v_gene: TRBV5-6
j_gene: TRBJ2-6
CDR3aa: CASSLRKQGGYSGANVLTF
CDR3nt: TGTGCCAGCAGCTTGAGGAAACAGGGTGGTTATTCTGGGGCCAACGTCCTGACTTTC

d_gene: NA
abundance: few
v_gene: TRBV7-2
j_gene: TRBJ2-3
CDR3aa: CASNSPAGTDTQYF
CDR3nt: TGTGCCAGCAACTCCCCGGCGGGGACAGATACGCAGTATTTT

d_gene: TRBD2
abundance: few
v_gene: TRBV4-1
j_gene: TRBJ2-7
CDR3aa: CASSHAGLAGSEQYF
CDR3nt: TGCGCCAGCAGCCATGCCGGGCTAGCGGGAAGCGAGCAGTACTTC

d_gene: NA
abundance: once
v_gene: TRBV7-8
j_gene: TRBJ2-1
CDR3aa: CASSKEISSYNEQFF
CDR3nt: TGTGCCAGCAGCAAGGAGATAAGCTCCTACAATGAGCAGTTCTTC

d_gene: NA
abundance: few
v_gene: TRBV5-1
j_gene: TRBJ2-1
CDR3aa: CASSHGGPGGSYNEQFF
CDR3nt: TGCGCCAGCAGCCACGGAGGGCCCGGCGGCTCCTACAATGAGCAGTTCTTC

d_gene: TRBD2
abundance: NA
v_gene: TRBV28
j_gene: TRBJ2-1
CDR3aa: CASSFGGTRIFF
CDR3nt: TGTGCCAGCAGTTTCGGGGGGACTAGGATCTTCTTC

d_gene: TRBD1
abundance: NA
v_gene: TRBV10-3
j_gene: TRBJ1-4
CDR3aa: CATTPGTGSEKLFF
CDR3nt: TGTGCCACCACACCCGGGACAGGGAGTGAAAAACTGTTTTTT

d_gene: NA
abundance: NA
v_gene: TRBV5-7
j_gene: TRBJ2-6
CDR3aa: CASSLDRGANVLTF
CDR3nt: TGTGCCAGCAGCTTGGATCGTGGGGCCAACGTCCTGACTTTC

d_gene: NA
abundance: few
v_gene: TRBV5-4
j_gene: TRBJ2-3
CDR3aa: CAGGIQGTDTQYF
CDR3nt: TGTGCCGGCGGGATCCAGGGCACAGATACGCAGTATTTT

d_gene: NA
abundance: NA
v_gene: TRBV5-4
j_gene: TRBJ2-3
CDR3aa: CASSPRNTDTQYF
CDR3nt: TGTGCCAGCAGCCCTCGAAACACCGATACGCAGTATTTT

d_gene: TRBD1
abundance: NA
v_gene: TRBV6-5
j_gene: TRBJ2-3
CDR3aa: CASKDRGPSTDTQYF
CDR3nt: TGTGCCAGCAAGGACAGGGGTCCTAGCACAGATACGCAGTATTTT

d_gene: NA
abundance: NA
v_gene: TRBV28
j_gene: TRBJ1-2
CDR3aa: CASSLGWHRIGYGYTF
CDR3nt: TGTGCCAGCAGTTTAGGCTGGCACAGGATCGGCTATGGCTACACCTTC

d_gene: TRBD1
abundance: NA
v_gene: TRBV9
j_gene: TRBJ1-3
CDR3aa: CASSVNPGTDGGNTIYF
CDR3nt: TGTGCCAGCAGCGTAAACCCCGGGACAGATGGTGGAAACACCATATATTTT

d_gene: NA
abundance: NA
v_gene: TRBV6-1
j_gene: TRBJ2-2
CDR3aa: CASSELAGGELFF
CDR3nt: TGTGCCAGCAGTGAACTGGCTGGCGGGGAGCTGTTTTTT